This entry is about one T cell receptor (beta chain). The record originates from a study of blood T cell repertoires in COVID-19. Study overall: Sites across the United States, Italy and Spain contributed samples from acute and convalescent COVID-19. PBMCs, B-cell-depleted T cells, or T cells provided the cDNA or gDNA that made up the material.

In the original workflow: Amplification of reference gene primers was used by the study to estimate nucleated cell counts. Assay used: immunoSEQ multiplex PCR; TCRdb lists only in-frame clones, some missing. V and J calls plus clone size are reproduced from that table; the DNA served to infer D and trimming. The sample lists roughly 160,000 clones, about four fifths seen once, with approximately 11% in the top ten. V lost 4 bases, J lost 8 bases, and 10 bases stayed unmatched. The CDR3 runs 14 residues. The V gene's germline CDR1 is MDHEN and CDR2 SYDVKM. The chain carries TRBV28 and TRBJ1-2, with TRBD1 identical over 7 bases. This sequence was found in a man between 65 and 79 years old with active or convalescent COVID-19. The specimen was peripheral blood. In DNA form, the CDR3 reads TGTGCCAGCAGTTACCTGACAGGGTCGGGAGGCTACACCTTC. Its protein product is CASSYLTGSGGYTF.